Below are 26 T cell receptor beta chains sequenced from a single sample in a study of T cell repertoires in cytomegalovirus infection. Antigens for these TCRs are unknown. TCRdb itself ran the reads through MiXCR, one entry per CDR3 protein. Altogether around 230,000 distinct CDR3 sequences are present, about 39% being singletons, with the ten largest covering approximately 60%. This material consisted of CD8+ T cells from cultured PBMCs, taken from culture after CMV antigen stimulation. The source is a human donor in good health (CMV status not recorded). Some clones in this sample may be carry-over from other donors' samples.

The chain carries TRBV7-6 and TRBJ2-3; 10 nucleotides align to TRBD2. Trimming cost V 10 bases and J 6 bases; bases outside gene matches: 16. Germline V gives CDR1 SGHVS, CDR2 FNYEAQ. The CDR3 is made up of 16 amino acids. The CDR3 is CATYTGLADTSDTQYF. The CDR3 DNA reads TGTGCCACCTATACCGGACTAGCGGATACCTCGGATACGCAGTATTTT.

The chain couples TRBV7-4 to TRBJ1-1; D may be TRBD1 (6 bases). Germline lookup yields CDR1 SGHVT and CDR2 SQSDAQ. The V and J ends lost 1 base and 0 bases respectively, with 9 bases between them. The CDR3 totals 15 residues. The CDR3, as DNA: TGTGCCAGCAGCTTAGAACAGGGCATGAACACTGAAGCTTTCTTT. This encodes CASSLEQGMNTEAFF.

The chain combines TRBV7-9 with TRBJ2-1; 8 bases fit TRBD2. The CDR3 length is 16 residues. Unmatched junction bases numbered 3, after V lost 0 bases and J lost 2 bases. Germline V gene sequence: CDR1 SEHNR, CDR2 FQNEAQ (reference sequence). CDR3 sequence reads: CASSLAGGATYNEQFF. The DNA for the CDR3 is TGTGCCAGCAGCTTAGCCGGGGGGGCCACCTACAATGAGCAGTTCTTC.

The chain is built from TRBV11-1 and TRBJ2-1; the D gene could be TRBD1 or TRBD2 (6 bases each). This CDR3 region has 16 residues. From germline, CDR1 is SGHAT and CDR2 FQDESV (reference sequence). V was cut by 0 bases and J by 7 bases, with 16 bases left in between. The CDR3 is CASSLAGGSLGNEQFF. The CDR3 DNA reads TGTGCCAGCAGCTTAGCGGGGGGCAGTCTCGGGAATGAGCAGTTCTTC.

This clonotype was seen more than once but under ten times. The V gene is TRBV2, the J gene TRBJ1-2; 7 nucleotides line up with TRBD1. V lost 8 bases to trimming and J lost 4 bases; unmatched junction nucleotides: 7. The length of the CDR3 is 13 residues. The germline V gene has CDR1 SNHLY and CDR2 FYNNEI. CDR3 in amino acids: CASVQGGAYGYTF. The CDR3 nucleotides are TGTGCCAGCGTTCAGGGGGGGGCCTATGGCTACACCTTC. Using reference TRBV2 and TRBJ1-2 for the parts outside the CDR3, the full variable domain is EPEVTQTPSHQVTQMGQEVILRCVPISNHLYFYWYRQILGQKVEFLVSFYNNEISEKSEIFDDQFSVERPDGSNFTLKIRSTKLEDSAMYFCASVQGGAYGYTFGSGTRLTVV.

This clonotype came up a few times. This likely comes from a read error, as the CDR3 has no conserved phenylalanine or tryptophan at its end. The DNA is omitted, as the CDR3 cannot be located on it reliably, and the CDR3 follows TCRdb's listing. The chain carries TRBV27 and TRBJ2-5; the DNA was not compared with TRBD1, the D call given in the table. The CDR3 sequence runs 14 residues, both termini included. CDR1 is MNHEY and CDR2 is SMNVEV in the germline V gene (reference sequence). CDR3: CASSFAGQGAITIA.

The V and J genes are TRBV10-2 and TRBJ1-5; D gene ambiguous. With 0 bases removed from V and 5 bases from J, the gap between germline ends came to 8 bases. Germline assignment: CDR1 WSHSY and CDR2 SAAADI. There are 14 residues in the CDR3. The CDR3 reads CASSESREYQPQHF. The CDR3 region has the DNA TGCGCCAGCAGTGAGTCTAGAGAGTATCAGCCCCAGCATTTT.

This clonotype was observed a handful of times. The V gene is TRBV27, the J gene TRBJ1-2, with no clear D. Germline CDR1 is MNHEY and CDR2 is SMNVEV (reference sequence). The ends were cut back, 0 bases at V and 4 bases at J, with 9 bases in the middle. The CDR3 has 14 residues. The CDR3 coding sequence is TGTGCCAGCAGTTTATCGGGTCCGGCCTATGGCTACACCTTC. Translation gives CASSLSGPAYGYTF.

This clonotype was seen a handful of times. The chain is built from TRBV11-2 and TRBJ1-3; the D gene is possibly TRBD1 (6 bases). The CDR3 is 18 amino acids. The germline CDR1 and CDR2 sequences are SGHAT and FQNNGV. V lost 8 bases to trimming and J lost 4 bases, with 27 bases between them. CDR3 sequence reads: CASQEWYREEDRGNTIYF. The CDR3 DNA is TGTGCCAGCCAGGAGTGGTACAGGGAGGAAGACCGCGGAAACACCATATATTTT. Combining the CDR3 with reference TRBV11-2 and TRBJ1-3 gives the whole variable domain EAGVAQSPRYKIIEKRQSVAFWCNPISGHATLYWYQQILGQGPKLLIQFQNNGVVDDSQLPKDRFSAERLKGVDSTLKIQPAKLEDSAVYLCASQEWYREEDRGNTIYFGEGSWLTVV.

This clonotype was found once. This may stem from a read error, because a much larger clone lies one nucleotide away. The gene calls are TRBV7-8 and TRBJ2-2; D unresolved. Germline V gene data show CDR1 as SGHVS and CDR2 as FQNEAQ. Trimming stripped 3 bases from V and 3 bases from J, with 2 bases between. CDR3 length: 12 residues. The CDR3 region is CASSFYTGELFF. The CDR3 DNA reads TGTGCCAGCAGCTTTTACACCGGGGAGCTGTTTTTT.

This clonotype was seen a handful of times. CDR3 protein: CASSQGGLKSGANVLTF. The CDR3 DNA sequence: TGTGCCAGCAGTCAAGGGGGATTAAAATCTGGGGCCAACGTCCTGACTTTC. This rearrangement joins TRBV27 to TRBJ2-6; TRBD1 might be the D (6 bases). Per germline, CDR1 MNHEY and CDR2 SMNVEV (reference sequence). Trimming left V 5 bases short and J 1 base short, with 15 bases between. The CDR3 extends over 17 amino acids.

This chain connects TRBV4-1 to TRBJ1-4, with D tentatively TRBD1 (6 bases). The V and J ends lost 4 bases and 6 bases respectively, with 12 bases between them. From germline, CDR1 is MGHRA and CDR2 YSYEKL. This CDR3 has 14 residues. This chain's CDR3 is CASSPTGVDEKLFF. The CDR3, as DNA: TGCGCCAGCAGCCCGACAGGTGTGGATGAAAAACTGTTTTTT.

This clonotype occurred many times. This chain's CDR3 is CASSPERTGSSYEQYF. The CDR3 DNA reads as TGTGCCAGCAGCCCCGAGCGGACAGGGAGCTCCTACGAGCAGTACTTC. The V call is TRBV4-2, the J call TRBJ2-7; 8 bases are shared with TRBD1. The V and J ends lost 4 bases and 0 bases, in that order; junction bases with no gene match: 8. Germline loops: CDR1 LGHNA, CDR2 YNFKEQ. The CDR3 loop spans 16 amino acids.

This clonotype was observed a few times. V usage is TRBV11-2 and J usage is TRBJ1-1; D is unclear. The germline gives CDR1 SGHAT, CDR2 FQNNGV. The V gene lost 3 bases and the J gene lost 5 bases, with 10 bases spanning the gap. This CDR3 comprises 13 residues. The CDR3 coding sequence is TGTGCCAGCAGCTTTCCTCATGGGACTGAAGCTTTCTTT. Protein: CASSFPHGTEAFF.

The V and J genes are TRBV7-9 and TRBJ1-1; D is uncertain. V lost 1 base and J lost 0, with 6 bases in between. Germline-derived CDR1 and CDR2 are SEHNR and FQNEAQ (reference sequence). CDR3 size: 14 residues. The DNA of the CDR3 is TGTGCCAGCAGCTTAGACCGTCTGAACACTGAAGCTTTCTTT. It encodes CASSLDRLNTEAFF.

This clonotype came up a few times. The chain links TRBV11-2 to TRBJ2-1; 14 nucleotides match TRBD2. Per the germline V gene, CDR1 is SGHAT and CDR2 is FQNNGV. The V gene end was trimmed by 4 bases and the J gene end by 0 bases; junction bases not matched to a gene: 5. This CDR3 has 18 amino acids. As DNA, the CDR3 is TGTGCCAGCAGCTCCTGGACTAGCGGGGGGAGCTCCTACAATGAGCAGTTCTTC. This gives the protein CASSSWTSGGSSYNEQFF.

The chain joins TRBV27 to TRBJ2-3; D is unclear. The V end was cut by 1 base, the J end by 0 bases, with 8 bases between. CDR1 and CDR2 from the germline V gene are MNHEY and SMNVEV (reference sequence). The CDR3 sequence is 15 residues long. CDR3 sequence: CASSLWGSSTDTQYF. The CDR3 DNA reads TGTGCCAGCAGTTTATGGGGATCTAGCACAGATACGCAGTATTTT.

The V and J genes are TRBV6-5 and TRBJ2-1; no clear D gene. Germline values: CDR1 MNHEY, CDR2 SVGAGI. The CDR3 spans 14 residues. Trimming cost V 2 bases and J 5 bases, with 10 bases left between them. As DNA, the CDR3 is TGTGCCAGCAGTTACGGGCAGGCTGACAATGAGCAGTTCTTC. This encodes CASSYGQADNEQFF.

The V gene is TRBV27, the J gene TRBJ2-1; 7 positions match TRBD2. CDR3 size: 14 residues. Germline trimming cut 11 bases from V and 0 bases from J; bases unmatched to any gene: 7. The germline V gene has CDR1 MNHEY and CDR2 SMNVEV (reference sequence). The CDR3 region is CAARLADSYNEQFF. The CDR3 DNA reads TGTGCCGCTCGTCTAGCGGACTCCTACAATGAGCAGTTCTTC.

V and J are TRBV11-2 and TRBJ2-1, with 12 bases aligning to TRBD2. Germline CDR1 SGHAT, CDR2 FQNNGV. After removal of 8 bases from V and 8 bases from J, the junction contained 7 bases not matched to a gene. The CDR3 sequence is 14 residues long. CDR3 bases: TGTGCCAGCGATCTAGCGGGAGGGCCTCATGAGCAGTTCTTC. Its translation: CASDLAGGPHEQFF.

The chain combines TRBV12-3 or TRBV12-4 with TRBJ2-1; the match to TRBD2 covers 14 bases. CDR3 size: 17 residues. V dropped 6 bases and J dropped 6; count of bases not matched to a gene: 10. The CDR3, as DNA: TGTGCCAGCAGGCTGACTAGCGGGGGGGCGCCGTGCAATGAGCAGTTCTTC. Protein product: CASRLTSGGAPCNEQFF.

J is TRBJ1-1 and V is TRBV7-2; no firm D call. CDR3 length: 14 residues. V lost 5 bases, J lost 4 bases, and 14 bases lay in between. Germline V gene lookup returns CDR1 SGHTA and CDR2 FQGNSA. CDR3 protein: CASSPTVGGTEAFF. As DNA, the CDR3 is TGTGCCAGCAGCCCTACAGTCGGTGGCACTGAAGCTTTCTTT.

This clonotype occurred many times. The J gene is TRBJ1-4, the V gene TRBV11-2, with D hard to call. This CDR3 has 13 amino acids. Germline V gene data show CDR1 as SGHAT and CDR2 as FQNNGV. Between the trimmed V and J ends, which lost 7 bases and 8 bases, there was a span of 14 bases. Here the CDR3 DNA reads TGTGCCAGCACTTTGACCCTGGGCGAAAAACTGTTTTTT. Encoded protein: CASTLTLGEKLFF.

In its sample, this clonotype was seen many times. The chain links TRBV6-1 to TRBJ2-7; D call uncertain. Per germline, CDR1 MNHNS and CDR2 SASEGT. The CDR3 totals 13 residues. Trimming took off 2 bases at V and 5 bases at J, with 10 bases between the two ends. The CDR3 nucleotides are TGTGCCAGCAGTGAATGGGGTGCCCACGAGCAGTACTTC. This translates into CASSEWGAHEQYF.

In its sample, this clonotype was seen a few times. The chain is built from TRBV7-6 and TRBJ2-7; 10 bases fit TRBD2. CDR1 is SGHVS, CDR2 FNYEAQ, per germline. The ends lost 5 bases at V and 2 bases at J; junction bases unmatched: 9. This CDR3 contains 16 residues. CDR3 in DNA: TGTGCCAGCAGCCCACTGACTAGCGGGTTAACCTACGAGCAGTACTTC. Translation gives CASSPLTSGLTYEQYF. The entire variable domain, with the rest obtained from reference TRBV7-6 and TRBJ2-7, is as follows: GAGVSQSPRYKVTKRGQDVALRCDPISGHVSLYWYRQALGQGPEFLTYFNYEAQQDKSGLPNDRFSAERPEGSISTLTIQRTEQRDSAMYRCASSPLTSGLTYEQYFGPGTRLTVT.

The rearrangement links TRBV5-6 to TRBJ2-5; D is uncertain. V was shortened by 0 bases and J by 6 bases, with 12 bases between the two germline ends. CDR1 is SGHDT, CDR2 YYEEEE, per germline. CDR3 length: 14 residues. CDR3 nucleotide sequence: TGTGCCAGCAGCTTGGCCTTCCCCTCGCAGACCCAGTACTTC. It encodes CASSLAFPSQTQYF.